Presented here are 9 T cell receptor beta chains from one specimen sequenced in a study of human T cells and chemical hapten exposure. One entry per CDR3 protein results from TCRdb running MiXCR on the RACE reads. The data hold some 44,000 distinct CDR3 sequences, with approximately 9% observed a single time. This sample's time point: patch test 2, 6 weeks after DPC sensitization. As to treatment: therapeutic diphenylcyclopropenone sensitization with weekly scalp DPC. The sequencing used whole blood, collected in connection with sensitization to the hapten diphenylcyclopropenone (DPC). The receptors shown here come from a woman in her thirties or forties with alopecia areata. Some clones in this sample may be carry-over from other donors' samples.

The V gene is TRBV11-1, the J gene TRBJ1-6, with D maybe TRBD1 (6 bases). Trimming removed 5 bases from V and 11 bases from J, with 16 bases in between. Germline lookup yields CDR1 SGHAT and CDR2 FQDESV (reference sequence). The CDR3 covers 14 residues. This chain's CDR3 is CASSPRWGRAPLHF. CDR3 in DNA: TGTGCCAGCAGCCCCCGCTGGGGGCGGGCACCCCTCCACTTT.

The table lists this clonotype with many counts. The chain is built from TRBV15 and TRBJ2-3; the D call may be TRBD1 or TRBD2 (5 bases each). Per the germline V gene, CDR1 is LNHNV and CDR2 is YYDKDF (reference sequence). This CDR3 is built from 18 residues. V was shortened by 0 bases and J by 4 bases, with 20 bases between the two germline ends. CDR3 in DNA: TGTGCCACCAGCAGAGATACCCTTTCGAGGGGTCGGGCAGATACGCAGTATTTT. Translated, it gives CATSRDTLSRGRADTQYF.

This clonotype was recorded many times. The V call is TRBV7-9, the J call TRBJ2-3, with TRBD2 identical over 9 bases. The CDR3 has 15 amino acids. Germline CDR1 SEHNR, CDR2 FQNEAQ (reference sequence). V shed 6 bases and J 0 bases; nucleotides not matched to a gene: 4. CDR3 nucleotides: TGTGCCAGCAGACATAGCGGGGGAAGCACAGATACGCAGTATTTT. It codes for CASRHSGGSTDTQYF.

The CDR3 bases are TGTGCCAGCACTCCGGGAGAACACCTCGCGGAAACAGATACGCAGTATTTT. It encodes CASTPGEHLAETDTQYF. The V and J genes are TRBV6-6 and TRBJ2-3; TRBD2 might be the D (6 bases). The CDR3 extends over 17 amino acids. Germline CDR1 reads MNHNY; CDR2 reads SVGAGI (reference sequence). V dropped 7 bases and J dropped 3 bases, with 23 bases sitting between them.

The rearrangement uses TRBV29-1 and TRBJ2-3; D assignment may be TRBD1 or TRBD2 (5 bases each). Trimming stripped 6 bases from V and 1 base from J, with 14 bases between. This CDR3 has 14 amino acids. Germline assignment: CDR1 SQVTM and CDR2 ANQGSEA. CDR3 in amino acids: CSVRDRRGTDTQYF. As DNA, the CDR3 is TGCAGCGTCAGGGACCGCCGGGGCACAGATACGCAGTATTTT.

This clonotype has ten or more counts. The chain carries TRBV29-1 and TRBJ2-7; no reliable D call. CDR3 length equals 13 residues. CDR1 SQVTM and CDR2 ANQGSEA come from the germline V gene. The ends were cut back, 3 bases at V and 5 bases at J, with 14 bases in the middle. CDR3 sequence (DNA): TGCAGCGTTGATTCTCCGCTGAGACACGAGCAGTACTTC. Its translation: CSVDSPLRHEQYF.

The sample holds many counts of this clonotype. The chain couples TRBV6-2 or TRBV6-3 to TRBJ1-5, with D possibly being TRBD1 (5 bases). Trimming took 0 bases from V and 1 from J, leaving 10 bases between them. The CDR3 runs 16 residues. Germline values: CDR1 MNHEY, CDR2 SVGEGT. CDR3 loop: CASSYSAGHSNQPQHF. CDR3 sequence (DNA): TGTGCCAGCAGTTACTCGGCAGGGCACAGCAATCAGCCCCAGCATTTT.

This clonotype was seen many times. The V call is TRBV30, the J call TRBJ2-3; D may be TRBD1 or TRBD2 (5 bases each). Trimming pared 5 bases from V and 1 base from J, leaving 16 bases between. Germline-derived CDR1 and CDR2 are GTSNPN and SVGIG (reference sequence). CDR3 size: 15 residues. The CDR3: CAWASGAIRTDTQYF. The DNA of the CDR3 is TGTGCCTGGGCTTCCGGGGCTATACGCACAGATACGCAGTATTTT.

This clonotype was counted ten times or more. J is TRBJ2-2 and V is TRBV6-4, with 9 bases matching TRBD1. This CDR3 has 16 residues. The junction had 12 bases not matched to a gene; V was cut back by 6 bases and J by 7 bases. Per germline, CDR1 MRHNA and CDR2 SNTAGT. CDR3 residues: CASSQEQGAEIGELFF. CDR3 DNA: TGTGCCAGCAGCCAAGAACAGGGGGCGGAGATCGGGGAGCTGTTTTTT.